This T cell receptor (beta chain) was obtained from a study of sequential checkpoint blockade in melanoma. Study at large: Randomization was 1:1 between first-line nivolumab→ipilimumab and ipilimumab→nivolumab. Findings and caveats of the study: Patients with week-13 increases in T-cell fraction and clonality benefited about 30 times more often. Response in arm A was associated with pretreatment TIL clonality.

TCRdb's table, derived via immunoSEQ multiplex PCR, lists solely in-frame clones and lacks some. The sample lists approximately 20,000 clones, 27% seen once, with about 6.7% in the top ten. This CDR3 has 15 amino acids. Trimming removed 3 bases from V and 3 bases from J, with 15 bases in between. The germline gives CDR1 SGHRS, CDR2 YFSETQ. As regards this clone: As yet, its antigen is unknown.

Treatment specified: randomized to nivolumab then ipilimumab (arm A) or the reverse (arm B). This specimen was tumor tissue (inferred from file names), taken from a patient given nivolumab and ipilimumab in sequence. The rearrangement links TRBV5-1 to TRBJ2-5; tentative D call: TRBD1 (6 bases). The TCR comes from a human donor with melanoma. This chain's CDR3 is CASSSPGTQKETQYF. As DNA, the CDR3 is TGCGCCAGCAGCTCCCCCGGGACACAAAAAGAGACCCAGTACTTC.